The source of this T cell receptor (beta chain) is a study of T cell responses to AZD1222 COVID-19 vaccine. Clones were sequenced by immunoSEQ multiplex PCR, and TCRdb holds only the in-frame ones, with some missing. The sample lists 150,000 to 200,000 clones, around 92% occurring once. Germline V gives CDR1 KGHSH, CDR2 LQKENI. V lost 8 bases and J lost 1; bases outside the gene matches: 3. The CDR3 spans 13 residues. The source material was peripheral blood, sampled on day 0 of AZD1222 vaccination. This chain joins TRBV18 and TRBJ1-1; TRBD1 agrees at 8 bases. The TCR was taken from an adult in good health. The CDR3: CASGQGWNTEAFF. CDR3 nucleotide sequence: TGTGCCAGCGGACAGGGCTGGAACACTGAAGCTTTCTTT.